This T cell receptor beta chain was sequenced in a study of blood T cell repertoires in COVID-19. Whole-study context: Both acute and convalescent COVID-19 samples were obtained from the United States, Italy and Spain. PBMCs, B-cell-depleted T cells, or T cells provided the cDNA or gDNA that made up the material.

Methods used by the authors: Reference gene primer amplification yielded estimated nucleated cell counts. The method was immunoSEQ multiplex PCR; TCRdb's version includes in-frame clones alone and lacks a portion of them. V, J and clone size derive from that table, while D and trimming were established from the DNA sequence. Here the sample spans approximately 260,000 clones, 80% to 90% being singletons. Looked up from germline, CDR1 is LNHDA and CDR2 is SQIVND (reference sequence). V dropped 2 bases and J dropped 4; count of bases not matched to a gene: 14. The CDR3 extends over 19 amino acids. Sequencing was performed on peripheral blood. The clonotype originates from a woman aged 70 to 79 with acute or convalescent COVID-19. The J gene is TRBJ2-6, the V gene TRBV19; TRBD1 matches 7 bases. In DNA form, the CDR3 reads TGTGCCAGTAGTATATCCCATGAACAAAGGGGGCCCGGGGCCAACGTCCTGACTTTC. Translating it yields CASSISHEQRGPGANVLTF.